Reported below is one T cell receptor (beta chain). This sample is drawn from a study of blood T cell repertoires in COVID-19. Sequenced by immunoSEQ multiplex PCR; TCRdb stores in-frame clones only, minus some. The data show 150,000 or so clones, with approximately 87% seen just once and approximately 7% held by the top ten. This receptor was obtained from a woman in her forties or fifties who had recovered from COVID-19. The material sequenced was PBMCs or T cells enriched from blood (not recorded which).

The CDR3 nucleotides read TGTGCCAGCAGTTACGGGGGCAGGGGTGATGAAAAACTGTTTTTT. It yields the protein CASSYGGRGDEKLFF. V is TRBV6-5 and J is TRBJ1-4; TRBD1 is a possible D gene (6 bases). Germline assignment: CDR1 MNHEY and CDR2 SVGAGI. CDR3 length: 15 amino acids. V dropped 2 bases and J dropped 6 bases, with 13 bases sitting between them.